This TCR beta chain was recovered during a study of blood T cells in healthy people across ages (dated by TCRdb to the mid-2010s). General notes on the study: In model experiments, template switching captured roughly one uniquely barcoded TCR beta cDNA molecule for every two T cells. The study analyzed two additional independent replicas of 1 million unique cDNA reads from the same blood draw for two donors, one aged 18 to 30 and one aged 80 or older. The study measured age-related changes in TCR beta repertoire diversity using deep sequencing normalized with unique cDNA molecular identifiers. Four age groups were formed from the donors: young (average approximately 15 years), middle-aged (around 39), aged (62) and long-lived (approximately 78).

About this clonotype: Its target antigen remains unknown. One base away there is no much larger clone; base qualities are not given.

Donors were approximately 42 systemically healthy Caucasian individuals from Russia aged 6 to 90 years. Each donor gave ten milliliters of peripheral blood, drawn into EDTA-treated Vacutainer tubes. Ficoll-Paque density-gradient centrifugation was used to isolate PBMCs, with at least 6 million per sample. Total RNA was extracted from PBMCs with Trizol reagent, with at least 5 micrograms obtained per sample. Naive CD45RAhigh/CD27high T cell percentages were measured by flow cytometry on a PBMC aliquot from every donor. The library was generated by 5' RACE. Sequencing took place on an Illumina HiSeq 2500. A second roughly 6 to 12 cycle PCR used a sample-barcoded 5' primer and a J-beta primer mix. A unique molecular identifier was introduced onto each TCR beta cDNA molecule by a template-switch 5' adaptor carrying 12 random nucleotides. At least 2.5 million CDR3-containing paired-end reads were obtained from each sample. The Mint cDNA synthesis kit, primed by a TRBC-specific oligonucleotide, was used to synthesize first-strand cDNA from all RNA. Following uracil-DNA glycosylase treatment, a first 18-cycle PCR with universal primers M1SS and BC2_uni_R was performed on all cDNA. In the paper's pipeline: Normalization of each sample was performed by random selection of 1 million high-quality reads, each carrying a distinct molecular identifier. Reads with shared molecular identifiers were discarded instead of being binned into consensus sequences. MiTCR, run with a Q25 quality threshold and the strictest error-elimination algorithm, handled CDR3 identification, clonotype clustering and error correction. A nonparametric unseen species model with Euler transformation was used to estimate lower-bound total TCR beta diversity. The public reads were reprocessed in TCRdb via fastp at Q25 and MiXCR, keeping in-frame beta chains. Duplicate CDR3 protein sequences are folded into a single record with the most common DNA and genes. The V and J calls reflect TCRdb's pipeline rather than the authors' work. The sample table lists 800,000 to 950,000 distinct CDR3 sequences, approximately 32% of them with a count of one. The ten largest clones represent approximately 10% of the sample.

V loses 6 bases at its end and J loses 14 bases; junction bases beyond the gene matches: 16. Measured from the cysteine to the phenylalanine, the CDR3 is 15 residues long. Just the 45-base CDR3 DNA is kept, in frame starting at base 1. The germline V gene gives CDR1 as MDHEN and CDR2 as SYDVKM. What the authors observed across the whole study: Bulk unsorted PBMC profiling prevented conclusive comparison of naive and antigen-experienced compartments. As age increased, observed TCR beta diversity per million T cells dropped in a roughly linear way, and a significant reduction was already evident by age roughly 40. Because donor CMV infection status was unknown, age-related changes in expanded clonotypes were potentially confounded. Compared with the aged group, more naive CD4+ T cells, fewer expanded clones and increased TCR diversity were shown by the long-lived group, suggesting age selection. The percentage of naive T cells measured by flow cytometry correlated strongly with observed TCR beta diversity. Total diversity estimates from one million sequenced T cells were considered lower bounds and underestimates.

These data were also reused for a study on T cells of mothers and their children. As that second study puts it: Nine systemically healthy Caucasian individuals, comprising three mothers and their six children, were included as donors. cDNA synthesis used all of the extracted RNA, with 1.5 ug of RNA in each 15 ul reaction. In the second PCR, sample barcodes and 2-4 random nucleotides were introduced via the M1S primer. More than 9 million TCR beta CDR3 reads were obtained from each mother, and some 3.3 million reads were obtained from each child. TCR recombination output is similarly shaped by thymic selection in related and unrelated pairs, with a minor effect exerted by inherited differences. Normalized repertoire overlap was always slightly but never significantly higher in related than unrelated mother-child pairs. With a sensitivity of around 97 clones per million clonotypes, no persistent microchimeric T cell clones were detected. In the study, deep NGS was used to compare the TCR beta repertoires of mothers and children, and features distinguishing related mother-child pairs from unrelated individuals were sought. The mean age was about 38 +/- 4 years for the mothers and approximately 11 +/- 4 years for the children. After adapter ligation with NEBNext reagents, the libraries were sequenced on Illumina HiSeq 2000 with 100+100 nt paired-end reads. To avoid cross-contamination, the mother libraries and the child libraries were prepared a month apart and sequenced in separate runs. Each donor had between roughly 450,000 and 2,100,000 distinct TCR beta clonotypes identified. Naive TCR beta clonotypes were estimated from low-frequency clonotypes matched to each donor's FACS-determined naive share, without sorting.

The TCR was taken from a middle-aged woman in good health. The chain joins TRBV28 to TRBJ1-4; TRBD1 aligns with 9 central bases. The sequenced material came from blood. The CDR3 has the sequence CASSTLTGGTFRLFF. In nucleotide form, the sequence is TGTGCCAGCAGCACCTTAACAGGGGGCACATTTCGGCTGTTTTTT.